The rows below give T cell receptor beta chains drawn from one sample of a study of a mutant IDH1 vaccine in newly diagnosed glioma. Assay used: immunoSEQ multiplex PCR; TCRdb lists only in-frame clones, some missing. The repertoire includes over 75,000 clones, 81% of them detected once, and roughly 5.2% sits in the top ten. These receptors lack a known antigen. Here the sequenced sample was PBMCs, taken from a glioma patient whose treatment included an IDH1 peptide vaccine. The receptors originated from a man aged 35 to 55 with glioma. Each CDR3 is given with its conserved first and last residue. Each record gives: D gene, clone size, V gene, J gene, CDR3 DNA, CDR3 protein. A D gene is named only where the DNA matches it firmly. Rows give clone size only sometimes, using once, few, many, or a class for an expanded clone.

D gene: .
clone size: once
V gene: TRBV5-4
J gene: TRBJ2-3
CDR3 DNA: TGTGCCAGCAGCTTCGGGGGCCAAGGGACAGATACGCAGTATTTT
CDR3 protein: CASSFGGQGTDTQYF

D gene: TRBD2
clone size: .
V gene: TRBV4-2
J gene: TRBJ2-2
CDR3 DNA: TGTGCCAGCAGCTCAGCGGGGGGAAACACCGGGGAGCTGTTTTTT
CDR3 protein: CASSSAGGNTGELFF

D gene: TRBD2
clone size: .
V gene: TRBV7-2
J gene: TRBJ2-5
CDR3 DNA: TGTGCCAGCAGCTTAGCCGGGAGGGGTCAGGAGACCCAGTACTTC
CDR3 protein: CASSLAGRGQETQYF

D gene: .
clone size: .
V gene: TRBV6-1
J gene: TRBJ2-7
CDR3 DNA: TGTGCCAGCAGTGAAGAAACAGCGCTCTCCTACGAGCAGTACTTC
CDR3 protein: CASSEETALSYEQYF

D gene: TRBD1
clone size: few
V gene: TRBV2
J gene: TRBJ1-1
CDR3 DNA: TGTGCCAGCAGTGATGGGTCTGGGACAGGGGGCACTGAAGCTTTCTTT
CDR3 protein: CASSDGSGTGGTEAFF

D gene: .
clone size: .
V gene: TRBV5-1
J gene: TRBJ2-7
CDR3 DNA: TGCGCCAGCGCGTTGACCCAATCCTCCTACGAGCAGTACTTC
CDR3 protein: CASALTQSSYEQYF

D gene: .
clone size: .
V gene: TRBV6-5
J gene: TRBJ2-2
CDR3 DNA: TGTGCCAGCAGTTGGGGCCTGAATACCGGGGAGCTGTTTTTT
CDR3 protein: CASSWGLNTGELFF

D gene: TRBD1
clone size: .
V gene: TRBV19
J gene: TRBJ1-5
CDR3 DNA: TGTGCCAGTAGTATCCGGGACAGGGGCCCGAATCAGCCCCAGCATTTT
CDR3 protein: CASSIRDRGPNQPQHF

D gene: TRBD2
clone size: once
V gene: TRBV29-1
J gene: TRBJ2-1
CDR3 DNA: TGCAGCGTTGATAGCGGGGGGGGTAATGAGCAGTTCTTC
CDR3 protein: CSVDSGGGNEQFF

D gene: .
clone size: .
V gene: TRBV7-8
J gene: TRBJ1-5
CDR3 DNA: TGTGCCAGCAGCAACGACCATAGCAATCAGCCCCAGCATTTT
CDR3 protein: CASSNDHSNQPQHF

D gene: .
clone size: once
V gene: TRBV4-1
J gene: TRBJ1-5
CDR3 DNA: TGCGCCAGCAGCCGCGATCTTACACCATCCGGCAATCAGCCCCAGCATTTT
CDR3 protein: CASSRDLTPSGNQPQHF

D gene: .
clone size: .
V gene: TRBV29-1
J gene: TRBJ1-1
CDR3 DNA: TGCAGCGTTGACAGGGCCCCAAACACTGAAGCTTTCTTT
CDR3 protein: CSVDRAPNTEAFF

D gene: TRBD2
clone size: .
V gene: TRBV29-1
J gene: TRBJ2-2
CDR3 DNA: TGCAGCGTCGCTGGACTAGCGGGAGGCGGGGAGCTGTTTTTT
CDR3 protein: CSVAGLAGGGELFF

D gene: .
clone size: few
V gene: TRBV10-3
J gene: TRBJ1-1
CDR3 DNA: TGTGCCATCAGCCAACAGGGCATGAACACTGAAGCTTTCTTT
CDR3 protein: CAISQQGMNTEAFF

D gene: .
clone size: few
V gene: TRBV9
J gene: TRBJ1-1
CDR3 DNA: TGTGCCAGCAGCGTAGCAGGCAGCAACACTGAAGCTTTCTTT
CDR3 protein: CASSVAGSNTEAFF

D gene: .
clone size: .
V gene: TRBV27
J gene: TRBJ2-6
CDR3 DNA: TGTGCCAGCAGTATCGGCGGGTGGGGGTACGTCCTGACTTTC
CDR3 protein: CASSIGGWGYVLTF

D gene: TRBD1
clone size: .
V gene: TRBV7-9
J gene: TRBJ2-5
CDR3 DNA: TGTGCCAGCAGCTACGGACAGGGGGCAATAGAGACCCAGTACTTC
CDR3 protein: CASSYGQGAIETQYF

D gene: .
clone size: few
V gene: TRBV7-2
J gene: TRBJ1-1
CDR3 DNA: TGTGCCAGCAGCTCCCGGGACACTGAAGCTTTCTTT
CDR3 protein: CASSSRDTEAFF

D gene: .
clone size: .
V gene: TRBV14
J gene: TRBJ2-6
CDR3 DNA: TGTGCCAGCTCCCCTCGGATCTCTGGGGCCAACGTCCTGACTTTC
CDR3 protein: CASSPRISGANVLTF

D gene: .
clone size: .
V gene: TRBV9
J gene: TRBJ2-3
CDR3 DNA: TGTGCCAGCAGCGTAGGCCCCGGGGCTAGCGACACAGATACGCAGTATTTT
CDR3 protein: CASSVGPGASDTDTQYF

D gene: .
clone size: .
V gene: TRBV10-3
J gene: TRBJ2-2
CDR3 DNA: TGTGCCATCAGTGAACCCGGGCGAGGCACGAACACCGGGGAGCTGTTTTTT
CDR3 protein: CAISEPGRGTNTGELFF

D gene: .
clone size: few
V gene: TRBV2
J gene: TRBJ2-3
CDR3 DNA: TGTGCCAGCAGTGACCTCGGCGCGCGCGATACGCAGTATTTT
CDR3 protein: CASSDLGARDTQYF

D gene: .
clone size: .
V gene: TRBV5-5
J gene: TRBJ2-1
CDR3 DNA: TGTGCCAGCAGCGTCACTCCAAGCTCCTACAATGAGCAGTTCTTC
CDR3 protein: CASSVTPSSYNEQFF

D gene: .
clone size: .
V gene: TRBV10-3
J gene: TRBJ2-7
CDR3 DNA: TGTGCCATCAGTGAGCTCTCGAGCTCCTACGAGCAGTACTTC
CDR3 protein: CAISELSSSYEQYF

D gene: .
clone size: .
V gene: TRBV4-3
J gene: TRBJ1-4
CDR3 DNA: TGCGCCAGCAGCCAAGATCGGGGGGGAGAAAAACTGTTTTTT
CDR3 protein: CASSQDRGGEKLFF

D gene: .
clone size: .
V gene: TRBV27
J gene: TRBJ2-7
CDR3 DNA: TGTGCCAGCAGCCCTCACCCCGGAGGGGCCTACGAGCAGTACTTC
CDR3 protein: CASSPHPGGAYEQYF

D gene: TRBD1
clone size: .
V gene: TRBV25-1
J gene: TRBJ1-3
CDR3 DNA: TGTGCCAGCAGTGAGGGGGGACAGGTCAACTCTGGAAACACCATATATTTT
CDR3 protein: CASSEGGQVNSGNTIYF

D gene: .
clone size: many
V gene: TRBV6-1
J gene: TRBJ1-1
CDR3 DNA: TGTGCCAGCAGAGAAAAGGGGCGGATTGAAGCTTTCTTT
CDR3 protein: CASREKGRIEAFF

D gene: TRBD1
clone size: .
V gene: TRBV15
J gene: TRBJ2-1
CDR3 DNA: TGTGCCACCAGCAGAGGTGAGACAGGGGACTACAATGAGCAGTTCTTC
CDR3 protein: CATSRGETGDYNEQFF

D gene: .
clone size: .
V gene: TRBV16
J gene: TRBJ2-7
CDR3 DNA: TGTGCCAGCAGCCGGACGGAGGTAGCGAATCCCTACGAGCAGTACTTC
CDR3 protein: CASSRTEVANPYEQYF

D gene: .
clone size: few
V gene: TRBV7-2
J gene: TRBJ1-1
CDR3 DNA: TGTGCCAGCAGCTTGAGTTCGGGGAACACTGAAGCTTTCTTT
CDR3 protein: CASSLSSGNTEAFF

D gene: TRBD2
clone size: .
V gene: TRBV5-1
J gene: TRBJ2-7
CDR3 DNA: TGCGCCAGCAGCCCCCTGGGCGGGAGGGGAAACGAGCAGTACTTC
CDR3 protein: CASSPLGGRGNEQYF

D gene: TRBD1
clone size: .
V gene: TRBV6-5
J gene: TRBJ2-2
CDR3 DNA: TGTGCCAGCAGAACAGGGGGCTCTGCCGGGGAGCTGTTTTTT
CDR3 protein: CASRTGGSAGELFF

D gene: .
clone size: .
V gene: TRBV5-1
J gene: TRBJ2-2
CDR3 DNA: TGCGCCAGCAGCTTGCTGCAGGACTTGAACACCGGGGAGCTGTTTTTT
CDR3 protein: CASSLLQDLNTGELFF

D gene: .
clone size: .
V gene: TRBV6-5
J gene: TRBJ1-4
CDR3 DNA: TGTGCCAGCAGCCAACGAGCGACAACTAATGAAAAACTGTTTTTT
CDR3 protein: CASSQRATTNEKLFF

D gene: TRBD2
clone size: .
V gene: TRBV6-5
J gene: TRBJ2-1
CDR3 DNA: TGTGCCAGCAGGAGCGGGGGGGCGTATGAGCAGTTCTTC
CDR3 protein: CASRSGGAYEQFF

D gene: .
clone size: once
V gene: TRBV5-5
J gene: TRBJ2-7
CDR3 DNA: TGTGCCAGCAGCTTGGTAGGTGCTCCCTCCTACGAGCAGTACTTC
CDR3 protein: CASSLVGAPSYEQYF

D gene: .
clone size: .
V gene: TRBV7-2
J gene: TRBJ2-2
CDR3 DNA: TGTGCCAGCAGGTTAAGACTTATCGACGGGGAGCTGTTTTTT
CDR3 protein: CASRLRLIDGELFF

D gene: .
clone size: once
V gene: TRBV2
J gene: TRBJ1-2
CDR3 DNA: TGTGCCAGCAGGGCTGGGGCGGGTTTCGGCTACACCTTC
CDR3 protein: CASRAGAGFGYTF

D gene: .
clone size: once
V gene: TRBV27
J gene: TRBJ1-5
CDR3 DNA: TGTGCCAGCAGTTTATCAAGGGGGTTCGATCAGCCCCAGCATTTT
CDR3 protein: CASSLSRGFDQPQHF

D gene: .
clone size: few
V gene: TRBV20-1
J gene: TRBJ1-4
CDR3 DNA: TGCAGTGCTAGACTAGGGGAAAAACTGTTTTTT
CDR3 protein: CSARLGEKLFF

D gene: .
clone size: .
V gene: TRBV12-5
J gene: TRBJ2-3
CDR3 DNA: TGTGCTAGTGGTTTGGCCTTTACAGATACGCAGTATTTT
CDR3 protein: CASGLAFTDTQYF